This T cell receptor beta chain appears in the sequencing data of a study of blood T cell repertoires in COVID-19. Study-level background: The United States, Italy and Spain provided the acute and convalescent COVID-19 samples.

TCRdb's copy holds only in-frame clones and misses some; the assay was immunoSEQ multiplex PCR. The repertoire consists of around 140,000 clones, with over 75% occurring once and the leading ten covering more than 2%. The CDR3 totals 15 residues. V was clipped by 4 bases and J by 6 bases; unmatched bases: 10. Germline lookup yields CDR1 SNHLY and CDR2 FYNNEI. The sample consisted of peripheral blood. The clonotype originates from a man aged 65-85 years with active COVID-19. The V and J genes are TRBV2 and TRBJ2-7; 9 bases line up with TRBD1. This CDR3 is CASSVDRGKVSEQYF. The CDR3, as DNA: TGTGCCAGCAGTGTGGACAGGGGAAAGGTTAGCGAGCAGTACTTC.